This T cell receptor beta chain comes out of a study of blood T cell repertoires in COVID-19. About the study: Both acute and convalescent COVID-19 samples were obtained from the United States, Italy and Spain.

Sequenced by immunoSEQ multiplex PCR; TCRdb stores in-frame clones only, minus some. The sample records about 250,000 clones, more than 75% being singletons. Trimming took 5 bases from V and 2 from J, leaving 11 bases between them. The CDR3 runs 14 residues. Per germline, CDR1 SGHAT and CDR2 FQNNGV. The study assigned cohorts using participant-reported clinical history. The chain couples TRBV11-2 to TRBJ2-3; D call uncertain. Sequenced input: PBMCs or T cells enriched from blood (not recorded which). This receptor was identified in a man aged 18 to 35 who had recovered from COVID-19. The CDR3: CASSRGPTTDTQYF. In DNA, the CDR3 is TGTGCCAGCAGCCGAGGCCCTACCACAGATACGCAGTATTTT.